Listed here are 29 T cell receptor beta chains from one sample, sequenced in a study of beta chain features in type 1 diabetes (dated by TCRdb to 2016 to 2019). Libraries came from the immunoSEQ multiplex PCR assay. The entire amount of isolated RNA was reverse transcribed using the High Capacity cDNA Reverse Transcription Kit, so the sequenced TCRB transcripts were expressed ones. TCRdb limited this immuneACCESS table to in-frame rearrangements with V and J called. A share of clones is missing; checked studies link under half to unresolved V genes, and the rest is unexplained. The sample includes 300,000 to 400,000 clones, with roughly 12% observed a single time. Roughly 0.017% of the sample is held by the ten biggest clonotypes. The sequenced sample consisted of naive CD4+ T cells from blood. According to the study, the label for this sample's cell subset or site signals: true naive CD4+ T cells. These TCRs come from a man in his late teens or twenties in good health.

The genes are TRBV5-4 and TRBJ2-7, with TRBD2 identical over 11 bases. Looked up from germline, CDR1 is SGHNT and CDR2 is YYREEE (reference sequence). The junction had 7 bases not matched to a gene; V was cut back by 1 base and J by 7 bases. This CDR3 has 15 residues. The CDR3, as DNA: TGTGCCAGCAGCTTGCGACTAGCGGGAAGTTGGGAGCAGTACTTC. Translation: CASSLRLAGSWEQYF.

The chain uses TRBV25-1 and TRBJ1-6; D is perhaps TRBD1 (6 bases). With 3 bases removed from V and 7 bases from J, the gap between germline ends came to 16 bases. CDR1 is MGHDK, CDR2 SYGVNS, per germline. CDR3 length equals 16 residues. The CDR3 protein is CASSDPRGGGNSPLHF. The CDR3 DNA follows: TGTGCCAGCAGTGATCCCCGGGGAGGGGGAAATTCACCCCTCCACTTT.

The chain has TRBV27 and TRBJ1-2; D possibly corresponds to TRBD1 (6 bases). Germline V gene sequence: CDR1 MNHEY, CDR2 SMNVEV (reference sequence). Trimming removed 4 bases from V and 3 bases from J, with 9 bases in between. The length of the CDR3 is 13 residues. CDR3 nucleotides: TGTGCCAGCAGTTCGGACAGAGACTATGGCTACACCTTC. This sequence encodes CASSSDRDYGYTF.

The chain uses TRBV19 and TRBJ1-5; tentatively, D is TRBD1 (6 bases). CDR3 length: 14 amino acids. V lost 3 bases and J 4 bases, leaving 10 bases between the germline ends. CDR1 is LNHDA and CDR2 is SQIVND in the germline V gene (reference sequence). CDR3 sequence (DNA): TGTGCCAGTAGTATTGGGGGCCTTAATCAGCCCCAGCATTTT. Its translation is CASSIGGLNQPQHF.

This clone was seen a few times. The chain has TRBV14 and TRBJ2-7; tentative D call: TRBD1 (7 bases). Trimming left V 3 bases short and J 4 bases short, with 16 bases between. Looked up from germline, CDR1 is SGHDN and CDR2 is FVKESK. The CDR3 length is 15 residues. The CDR3 DNA follows: TGTGCCAGCAGCCACCTCGACAGGGAGGAATACGAGCAGTACTTC. Amino acids: CASSHLDREEYEQYF.

The chain is built from TRBV7-9 and TRBJ1-2; 9 bases map to TRBD1. V was pared by 5 bases and J by 12 bases, with 4 bases of the junction left unmatched. This CDR3 contains 11 residues. CDR1 is SEHNR and CDR2 is FQNEAQ in the germline V gene (reference sequence). The CDR3 is CASSQGTGNTF. The CDR3, as DNA: TGTGCCAGCAGCCAAGGGACAGGGAACACCTTC.

V gene TRBV10-3 combines with J gene TRBJ1-2; D unresolved. The germline gives CDR1 ENHRY, CDR2 SYGVKD. V was pared by 4 bases and J by 0 bases, with 9 bases between. The length of the CDR3 is 14 residues. The CDR3 is CAISGLETNYGYTF. The CDR3 nucleotides read TGTGCCATCAGTGGGTTGGAGACTAACTATGGCTACACCTTC.

This clone occurred a few times. This chain connects TRBV11-1 to TRBJ2-1, with D possibly being TRBD1 (5 bases). V lost 5 bases to trimming and J lost 3 bases, with 14 bases between them. CDR3 length: 15 amino acids. Germline lookup yields CDR1 SGHAT and CDR2 FQDESV (reference sequence). CDR3 sequence reads: CASSRGSALYNEQFF. CDR3 coding DNA: TGTGCCAGCAGCAGGGGTTCGGCCCTCTACAATGAGCAGTTCTTC.

This clone came up a few times. V is TRBV20-1 and J is TRBJ1-2, with D unresolved. V dropped 5 bases and J dropped 8 bases, with 9 bases sitting between them. Germline CDR1 DFQATT, CDR2 SNEGSKA (reference sequence). The CDR3 has 10 residues. DNA for the CDR3: TGCAGTGCTCTCGTCCGGGGCTACACCTTC. Translated, it gives CSALVRGYTF.

This clone was recorded a few times. The chain couples TRBV19 to TRBJ2-1; maybe TRBD1 (6 bases). The V end was cut by 4 bases, the J end by 0 bases, with 13 bases between. The CDR3 is 16 amino acids. In germline, CDR1 is LNHDA, CDR2 SQIVND (reference sequence). The CDR3 loop is CASSSRTAVSYNEQFF. The CDR3 DNA sequence: TGTGCCAGTAGTAGTCGGACAGCGGTCTCCTACAATGAGCAGTTCTTC.

The sample holds a few counts of this clone. The CDR3 nucleotides read TGTGCCAGCAGCTTAGTAGCTGCGGGGAGGGATGAGCAGTTCTTC. This gives the protein CASSLVAAGRDEQFF. The rearrangement uses TRBV7-3 and TRBJ2-1; TRBD2 matches at 7 bases. This CDR3 region has 15 residues. Germline V CDR1 and CDR2: SGHTA, FQGTGA. V shed 2 bases, J shed 8 bases, and the junction held 9 bases outside the gene matches.

This clone occurred once. The chain is built from TRBV30 and TRBJ1-2; D may be TRBD1 (6 bases). V was pared by 0 bases and J by 9 bases, with 14 bases between. The CDR3 has 13 residues. The germline gives CDR1 GTSNPN, CDR2 SVGIG (reference sequence). The CDR3 DNA is TGTGCCTGGAGTGTAGCAGGGGCGGTCAGCTACACCTTC. Translation: CAWSVAGAVSYTF.

This clone occurred a few times. The genes are TRBV5-6 and TRBJ2-7; D is possibly TRBD1 (5 bases). The V end was cut by 4 bases, the J end by 3 bases, with 17 bases between. From germline, CDR1 is SGHDT and CDR2 YYEEEE. The CDR3 extends over 15 amino acids. In nucleotides, the CDR3 is TGTGCCAGCAGCGGCGGCAGGGTAGGTCGCTACGAGCAGTACTTC. Translation: CASSGGRVGRYEQYF.

This clone occurred a few times. The chain carries TRBV30 and TRBJ2-5, with D tentatively TRBD1 (5 bases). The CDR3 totals 13 residues. Germline values: CDR1 GTSNPN, CDR2 SVGIG (reference sequence). V was shortened by 1 base and J by 0 bases, with 6 bases between the two germline ends. The CDR3 nucleotides read TGTGCCTGGAGTGGGGGCAACCAAGAGACCCAGTACTTC. This gives the protein CAWSGGNQETQYF. The full variable domain, its missing parts supplied by reference TRBV30 and TRBJ2-5, is SQTIHQWPATLVQPVGSPLSLECTVEGTSNPNLYWYRQAAGRGLQLLFYSVGIGQISSEVPQNLSASRPQDRQFILSSKKLLLSDSGFYLCAWSGGNQETQYFGPGTRLLVL.

The gene calls are TRBV7-9 and TRBJ2-7, with 7 bases lining up with TRBD1. The CDR3 spans 16 residues. CDR1 and CDR2 from the germline V gene are SEHNR and FQNEAQ (reference sequence). With V trimmed by 5 bases and J by 0 bases, 10 bases remained unmatched. The CDR3 is CASSTYGQVVSYEQYF. CDR3 in DNA: TGTGCCAGCAGCACCTACGGACAGGTCGTCTCCTACGAGCAGTACTTC.

This clone has more than one count but fewer than ten. V and J are TRBV5-1 and TRBJ2-5; TRBD1 is a possible D gene (6 bases). The V gene lost 4 bases and the J gene lost 2 bases, with 27 bases spanning the gap. The CDR3 totals 19 residues. The V gene's germline CDR1 is SGHRS and CDR2 YFSETQ. This chain's CDR3 is CASSAETPKDSRRQETQYF. For the CDR3, the DNA is TGCGCCAGCAGCGCAGAGACACCCAAGGACAGCCGGAGGCAAGAGACCCAGTACTTC. Supplemented by reference TRBV5-1 and TRBJ2-5, the full variable domain reads KAGVTQTPRYLIKTRGQQVTLSCSPISGHRSVSWYQQTPGQGLQFLFEYFSETQRNKGNFPGRFSGRQFSNSRSEMNVSTLELGDSALYLCASSAETPKDSRRQETQYFGPGTRLLVL.

The V and J genes are TRBV9 and TRBJ2-3; D might be TRBD2 (6 bases). Germline V gene data show CDR1 as SGDLS and CDR2 as YYNGEE. This CDR3 comprises 15 residues. The ends were cut back, 0 bases at V and 4 bases at J, with 12 bases in the middle. CDR3 sequence (DNA): TGTGCCAGCAGCGTAGCTACTTGGGGGGCAGATACGCAGTATTTT. Protein product: CASSVATWGADTQYF.

The chain has TRBV27 and TRBJ1-4; 11 bases are shared with TRBD1. This CDR3 comprises 15 residues. Per germline, CDR1 MNHEY and CDR2 SMNVEV (reference sequence). With 7 bases clipped from V and 6 bases from J, the junction kept 7 bases outside the gene matches. CDR3 region: CASNGQGALDEKLFF. In nucleotides, the CDR3 is TGTGCCAGCAACGGACAGGGGGCGCTTGATGAAAAACTGTTTTTT.

V and J are TRBV28 and TRBJ2-3, with D perhaps TRBD2 (7 bases). Trimming shortened V by 8 bases and J by 10 bases, and 22 bases separated the two germline ends. This CDR3 is built from 14 residues. Germline loops: CDR1 MDHEN, CDR2 SYDVKM. Here the CDR3 reads CASAHPRGGDPQYF. The CDR3, as DNA: TGTGCCAGCGCCCACCCCCGAGGGGGGGATCCGCAGTATTTT. The full variable domain, in which reference TRBV28 and TRBJ2-3 provide the parts outside the CDR3, is DVKVTQSSRYLVKRTGEKVFLECVQDMDHENMFWYRQDPGLGLRLIYFSYDVKMKEKGDIPEGYSVSREKKERFSLILESASTNQTSMYLCASAHPRGGDPQYFGPGTRLTVL.

This chain uses TRBV9 with TRBJ2-7; D is unresolved. Trimming removed 0 bases from V and 0 bases from J, with 7 bases in between. Germline values: CDR1 SGDLS, CDR2 YYNGEE. The CDR3 contains 14 residues. The CDR3 here is CASSVESVSYEQYF. DNA of the CDR3: TGTGCCAGCAGCGTAGAATCAGTCTCCTACGAGCAGTACTTC.

The table lists this clone with a few counts. This chain uses TRBV7-2 with TRBJ2-7; D is perhaps TRBD1 (6 bases). This CDR3 has 18 amino acids. CDR1 SGHTA and CDR2 FQGNSA come from the germline V gene. V was cut by 0 bases and J by 3 bases, with 21 bases left in between. For the CDR3, the DNA is TGTGCCAGCAGCTTAGCGGCGGCTGGCAGGACAGCGATCTACGAGCAGTACTTC. It yields the protein CASSLAAAGRTAIYEQYF.

This clone has only a few counts. The CDR3 coding sequence is TGTGCCAGCAGCGCAATAGCGGGAGCAGGCGGGGAGCTGTTTTTT. Translated, it gives CASSAIAGAGGELFF. The rearrangement joins TRBV9 to TRBJ2-2; 9 nucleotides align to TRBD2. J gave up 7 bases and V 3 bases, and 7 bases lay outside the gene matches. CDR3 size: 15 residues. Germline CDR1 and CDR2: SGDLS and YYNGEE.

V and J are TRBV7-2 and TRBJ1-1; TRBD1 is a possible D gene (6 bases). The CDR3 is 15 amino acids. CDR1 and CDR2 from the germline V gene are SGHTA and FQGNSA. V gave up 1 base and J gave up 6 bases, with 15 bases separating them. The DNA for the CDR3 is TGTGCCAGCAGCTTAGGAGTAAGGGGGAGTGCTGAAGCTTTCTTT. As protein: CASSLGVRGSAEAFF.

This clone was counted only a few times. This chain joins TRBV27 and TRBJ2-2; 7 bases line up with TRBD1. CDR3 length equals 14 residues. With 6 bases clipped from V and 5 bases from J, the junction kept 6 bases outside the gene matches. Germline V gives CDR1 MNHEY, CDR2 SMNVEV (reference sequence). CDR3 bases: TGTGCCAGCAGATCGGGACAGAGAACCGGGGAGCTGTTTTTT. Translating gives CASRSGQRTGELFF.

The chain has TRBV5-1 and TRBJ1-4, with TRBD1 matching 8 bases. Per germline, CDR1 SGHRS and CDR2 YFSETQ. V was pared by 7 bases and J by 4 bases, with 6 bases of the junction left unmatched. The CDR3 contains 14 residues. CDR3 region: CASGQGAGNEKLFF. DNA for the CDR3: TGCGCCAGCGGACAGGGAGCGGGTAATGAAAAACTGTTTTTT.

The chain couples TRBV7-9 to TRBJ2-7; 7 bases match TRBD2. Germline V gives CDR1 SEHNR, CDR2 FQNEAQ (reference sequence). V lost 6 bases and J lost 5; bases outside the gene matches: 13. This CDR3 is built from 15 residues. The DNA of the CDR3 is TGTGCCAGCAGTCTTATCGCGGCGGGAGAGGACGAGCAGTACTTC. It yields the protein CASSLIAAGEDEQYF.

The CDR3, as DNA: TGTGCCAGCAGTCCAGCTCGGACAGTACAGACCCAGTACTTC. Its protein is CASSPARTVQTQYF. V is TRBV28 and J is TRBJ2-5, with a weak D call TRBD1 (6 bases). V was clipped by 5 bases and J by 6 bases, with 16 bases between them. Germline V gene lookup returns CDR1 MDHEN and CDR2 SYDVKM. The CDR3 has 14 residues.

In this sample, this clone turned up a few times. The V call is TRBV25-1, the J call TRBJ1-2; no firm D call. V lost 4 bases and J lost 0, with 9 bases in between. The CDR3 has 14 amino acids. Looked up from germline, CDR1 is MGHDK and CDR2 is SYGVNS. The CDR3 DNA reads as TGTGCCAGCAGTGCGGGGTTCTCTAACTATGGCTACACCTTC. Its translation is CASSAGFSNYGYTF.

The chain couples TRBV7-2 to TRBJ2-3; 7 nucleotides agree with TRBD1. The CDR3 sequence is 15 residues long. Per germline, CDR1 SGHTA and CDR2 FQGNSA. V gave up 1 base and J gave up 6 bases; unmatched junction bases: 7. CDR3 amino acids: CASSLGQGVEDTQYF. The DNA for the CDR3 is TGTGCCAGCAGCTTAGGTCAGGGGGTAGAGGATACGCAGTATTTT.